The 24 T cell receptor beta chains below come from one sample, sequenced in a study of early stage breast cancer tumors (TCRdb year 2017). The method behind the library was the immunoSEQ multiplex PCR assay. Not all clones reach the TCRdb copy of this immuneACCESS table, which keeps in-frame sequences only. Checked studies attribute under half of the gap to unresolved V genes and leave the rest unexplained. The sample yields more than 5,000 clones; around 70% were counted once. The ten largest clones add up to 15% to 17% of the sample. The sequenced sample was breast tumor tissue. Source of these receptors: a person between 60 and 70 years old with breast cancer.

Only a few counts were recorded for this clone. The chain joins TRBV7-9 to TRBJ2-1, with D unresolved. Germline V gene sequence: CDR1 SEHNR, CDR2 FQNEAQ (reference sequence). This CDR3 is 13 amino acids long. The V end was cut by 7 bases, the J end by 5 bases, with 12 bases between. The CDR3 sequence: CASTTTQHNEQFF. The CDR3 nucleotides read TGTGCCAGCACCACGACTCAACACAATGAGCAGTTCTTC.

The J gene is TRBJ1-3, the V gene TRBV5-1; D perhaps matches TRBD1 (5 bases). Trimming took 4 bases from V and 2 from J, leaving 13 bases between them. The length of the CDR3 is 15 residues. From germline, CDR1 is SGHRS and CDR2 YFSETQ. The CDR3 loop is CASSLEGNAGNTIYF. The CDR3 nucleotides are TGCGCCAGCAGCCTCGAGGGGAACGCTGGAAACACCATATATTTT.

This chain uses TRBV7-9 with TRBJ2-1; TRBD2 matches 7 bases. V trimming: 11 bases; J trimming: 6 bases; junction bases outside the gene matches: 10. The CDR3 has 13 amino acids. Germline V lookup: CDR1 SEHNR, CDR2 FQNEAQ (reference sequence). For the CDR3, the DNA is TGTGCCGTCTCATGGGGGGGAAGCAATGAGCAGTTCTTC. Protein product: CAVSWGGSNEQFF. Filled out from reference TRBV7-9 and TRBJ2-1, the complete variable domain reads DTGVSQNPRHKITKRGQNVTFRCDPISEHNRLYWYRQTLGQGPEFLTYFQNEAQLEKSRLLSDRFSAERPKGSFSTLEIQRTEQGDSAMYLCAVSWGGSNEQFFGPGTRLTVL.

The chain is built from TRBV6-5 and TRBJ2-2; no clear D. From germline, CDR1 is MNHEY and CDR2 SVGAGI. This CDR3 comprises 16 residues. Trimming stripped 0 bases from V and 6 bases from J, with 14 bases between. The DNA of the CDR3 is TGTGCCAGCAGTTACTCCCCTCAAGGAACCGCCGGGGAGCTGTTTTTT. Protein sequence: CASSYSPQGTAGELFF.

The V gene is TRBV6-1, the J gene TRBJ1-4; D is unresolved. Germline values: CDR1 MNHNS, CDR2 SASEGT. The V and J ends lost 4 bases and 6 bases respectively, with 15 bases between them. The CDR3 contains 15 residues. The CDR3 DNA is TGTGCCAGCAGTGTCCTCCGAGGAGGTGATGAAAAACTGTTTTTT. Amino acids: CASSVLRGGDEKLFF.

The CDR3 DNA sequence: TGTGCCAGCAGCTTAGAATCGGGGGTTCGCGAGACCCAGTACTTC. Encoded protein: CASSLESGVRETQYF. The chain recombines TRBV7-9 with TRBJ2-5; D might be TRBD2 (6 bases). Germline CDR1 reads SEHNR; CDR2 reads FQNEAQ (reference sequence). Trimming took 1 base from V and 5 from J, leaving 14 bases between them. The CDR3 is made up of 15 amino acids.

The J gene is TRBJ2-5, the V gene TRBV6-1, with TRBD2 as a possible D gene (6 bases). The CDR3 runs to 14 residues. From germline, CDR1 is MNHNS and CDR2 SASEGT. V lost 3 bases and J 4 bases, leaving 12 bases between the germline ends. CDR3 protein: CASSDGRGTETQYF. DNA for the CDR3: TGTGCCAGCAGTGATGGTCGGGGGACAGAGACCCAGTACTTC.

This clone was seen only a few times. CDR3 in DNA: TGTGCCAGCAGTGAAGGGGTTGGGGTCGAGCAGTACTTC. As protein: CASSEGVGVEQYF. V gene TRBV6-1 combines with J gene TRBJ2-7; no reliable D call. The CDR3 covers 13 residues. Trimming took 1 base from V and 6 from J, leaving 10 bases between them. Germline V gives CDR1 MNHNS, CDR2 SASEGT.

In its sample, this clone was seen a few times. The chain links TRBV28 to TRBJ1-5; a weak D match, TRBD1 (6 bases). Germline values: CDR1 MDHEN, CDR2 SYDVKM. With 2 bases removed from V and 13 bases from J, the gap between germline ends came to 12 bases. This CDR3 contains 12 residues. The CDR3 bases are TGTGCCAGCAGTTTAGGTGGGGGGCTTCAGCATTTT. This encodes CASSLGGGLQHF.

This clone has a handful of counts. V gene TRBV9 combines with J gene TRBJ2-7, with 9 bases identical to TRBD2. V shed 0 bases, J shed 3 bases, and the junction held 7 bases outside the gene matches. This CDR3 is 16 amino acids long. The germline gives CDR1 SGDLS, CDR2 YYNGEE. The CDR3 region has the DNA TGTGCCAGCAGCGTAGCCCCCGTGACTAGCGGCTACGAGCAGTACTTC. It encodes CASSVAPVTSGYEQYF.

The V call is TRBV7-9, the J call TRBJ2-7, with D maybe TRBD1 (6 bases). The CDR3 runs 14 residues. The V end lost 2 bases, the J end lost 2 bases, and 10 bases lay between the germline ends. CDR1 is SEHNR and CDR2 is FQNEAQ in the germline V gene (reference sequence). The CDR3 reads CASSLQGIPYEQYF. CDR3 in DNA: TGTGCCAGCAGCTTACAGGGGATTCCCTACGAGCAGTACTTC.

This clone came up a few times. The rearrangement links TRBV2 to TRBJ1-5, with D possibly being TRBD1 (5 bases). V dropped 6 bases and J dropped 0 bases, with 12 bases sitting between them. The CDR3 covers 15 residues. Germline V CDR1 and CDR2: SNHLY, FYNNEI. The CDR3 DNA is TGTGCCAGCAGGCCAACAGGACTTAGCAATCAGCCCCAGCATTTT. This encodes CASRPTGLSNQPQHF. Supplemented by reference TRBV2 and TRBJ1-5, the full variable domain reads EPEVTQTPSHQVTQMGQEVILRCVPISNHLYFYWYRQILGQKVEFLVSFYNNEISEKSEIFDDQFSVERPDGSNFTLKIRSTKLEDSAMYFCASRPTGLSNQPQHFGDGTRLSIL.

The gene calls are TRBV19 and TRBJ2-1, with a possible D match to TRBD1 (6 bases). V lost 8 bases and J lost 3, with 11 bases in between. Germline CDR1 reads LNHDA; CDR2 reads SQIVND (reference sequence). This CDR3 spans 13 amino acids. In DNA, the CDR3 is TGTGCCAGTTGGGGGCGCGGCTACAATGAGCAGTTCTTC. This translates into CASWGRGYNEQFF.

This clone was detected only once. The chain recombines TRBV7-8 with TRBJ2-5; D is possibly TRBD1 (7 bases). The germline V gene has CDR1 SGHVS and CDR2 FQNEAQ. This CDR3 region has 16 residues. Trimming removed 4 bases at V and 0 bases at J, with 15 bases between. The CDR3 nucleotides read TGTGCCAGCAGCTCGGCGGGACAGTCTTACCAAGAGACCCAGTACTTC. Translation: CASSSAGQSYQETQYF.

This chain joins TRBV7-3 and TRBJ2-2; weak D call: TRBD2 (5 bases). CDR3 length: 14 amino acids. Deletions cut 3 bases from V and 2 bases from J, with 7 bases between. CDR1 is SGHTA and CDR2 is FQGTGA in the germline V gene. Written as DNA, the CDR3 is TGTGCCAGCAGCTTCACTAGTAACACCGGGGAGCTGTTTTTT. Protein product: CASSFTSNTGELFF.

The J gene is TRBJ1-2, the V gene TRBV18, with no clear D. V was clipped by 3 bases and J by 8 bases, with 16 bases between them. Germline V CDR1 and CDR2: KGHSH, LQKENI. CDR3 length: 14 residues. This CDR3 reads CASSPGREREGYTF. CDR3 nucleotides: TGTGCCAGCTCACCCGGGCGTGAACGGGAGGGCTACACCTTC.

This clone was seen only a few times. V usage is TRBV10-2 and J usage is TRBJ1-2; D gene unclear. The germline V gene encodes CDR1 WSHSY and CDR2 SAAADI. The CDR3 spans 15 residues. Written as DNA, the CDR3 is TGCGCTAGTTCGGCGGCAGTCGGGGTTGGCTATGGCTACACCTTC. As protein: CASSAAVGVGYGYTF.

This chain connects TRBV27 to TRBJ2-5; possible D gene TRBD2, 7 bases. The V end lost 3 bases, the J end lost 2 bases, and 10 bases lay between the germline ends. This CDR3 comprises 14 residues. Germline values: CDR1 MNHEY, CDR2 SMNVEV (reference sequence). Here the CDR3 DNA reads TGTGCCAGCAGTTTGCGGGGGCTGCAAGAGACCCAGTACTTC. Encoded protein: CASSLRGLQETQYF.

The V gene is TRBV11-3, the J gene TRBJ1-3, with D possibly matching TRBD1 (5 bases). Trimming left V 2 bases short and J 3 bases short, with 17 bases between. The CDR3 has 17 residues. Germline values: CDR1 SGHNT, CDR2 YENEEA. CDR3: CASSLTLQGLGGNTIYF. Here the CDR3 DNA reads TGTGCCAGCAGCTTAACTTTGCAGGGCTTGGGTGGAAACACCATATATTTT.

The chain uses TRBV28 and TRBJ1-5, with a possible D match to TRBD1 (5 bases). The V gene's germline CDR1 is MDHEN and CDR2 SYDVKM. Trimming took off 2 bases at V and 3 bases at J, with 11 bases between the two ends. CDR3 size: 15 residues. CDR3 amino acids: CASSLDAGLNQPQHF. The CDR3 nucleotides are TGTGCCAGCAGTTTAGATGCAGGGCTCAATCAGCCCCAGCATTTT.

This sequence joins TRBV6-4 and TRBJ2-4; tentative D call: TRBD1 (6 bases). The V end was cut by 0 bases, the J end by 9 bases, with 9 bases between. The CDR3 extends over 13 amino acids. Looked up from germline, CDR1 is MRHNA and CDR2 is SNTAGT. For the CDR3, the DNA is TGTGCCAGCAGTGACTCGGACAGCGGCATTCAGTACTTC. Its protein product is CASSDSDSGIQYF.

This clone occurred a few times. The V gene is TRBV7-9, the J gene TRBJ2-5; D not certain. Deletions cut 5 bases from V and 1 base from J, with 14 bases between. The CDR3 loop spans 15 amino acids. Germline V CDR1 and CDR2: SEHNR, FQNEAQ (reference sequence). Here the CDR3 reads CASSAREDRQETQYF. The CDR3, as DNA: TGTGCCAGCAGCGCTCGCGAGGACCGCCAAGAGACCCAGTACTTC.

The rearrangement uses TRBV5-4 and TRBJ2-5; weak D call: TRBD1 (5 bases). The V end lost 3 bases, the J end lost 3 bases, and 9 bases lay between the germline ends. The CDR3 is 13 residues long. Germline V CDR1 and CDR2: SGHNT, YYREEE (reference sequence). CDR3 sequence: CASSSDSEETQYF. DNA for the CDR3: TGTGCCAGCAGCTCTGACAGTGAAGAGACCCAGTACTTC.

A few counts support this clone. The J gene is TRBJ2-7, the V gene TRBV5-4; TRBD2 aligns across 7 bases. The CDR3 runs to 15 residues. Trimming at V came to 3 bases and at J to 1 base, leaving 7 bases not matched to a gene. The V gene's germline CDR1 is SGHNT and CDR2 YYREEE (reference sequence). CDR3 coding DNA: TGTGCCAGCAGCTGGGGGGGACTTGGGTCCTACGAGCAGTACTTC. Its protein product is CASSWGGLGSYEQYF. The complete variable domain, with remaining parts taken from reference TRBV5-4 and TRBJ2-7, reads ETGVTQSPTHLIKTRGQQVTLRCSSQSGHNTVSWYQQALGQGPQFIFQYYREEENGRGNFPPRFSGLQFPNYSSELNVNALELDDSALYLCASSWGGLGSYEQYFGPGTRLTVT.